This TCR beta chain comes out of a study of regulatory T cells in long-lasting Graves disease (dated by TCRdb to the early 2020s). Looking at the study overall: Newly diagnosed Graves' disease patients had taken antithyroid drugs for less than 3 months. TCR sequencing covered 13 persistent and 20 newly diagnosed Graves' disease patients, around 33 samples in total. The study was registered as a clinical trial and conducted in China. This study used TCR sequencing and RNA sequencing of peripheral blood to compare persistent Graves' disease patients against newly diagnosed Graves' disease patients. General study outcomes and caveats: A larger number of public clonotypes was shared among persistent patients (fewer than 3,000) than among newly diagnosed patients (over 850). The study examined only peripheral blood because the primary lesion, thyroid tissue, could not be accessed. As a limitation, the authors acknowledged that the small sample size may reduce accuracy. Persistent disease showed preferential use of TRBV28, TRBJ1-2 and TRBJ2-5, whereas newly diagnosed disease favored TRBV20-1 and TRBJ2-1. Sequencing and analysis were restricted to the TCR beta chain. Lower TCR Shannon entropy and fewer highly expanded clones were observed in persistent Graves' disease patients than in newly diagnosed patients, which suggested clonal expansion.

Receptors were amplified or captured by multiplex PCR. The instrument was an Illumina HiSeq 4000. CDR3 regions were amplified by Arm-PCR with iRepertoire HTBI primers to construct TCR beta libraries. Before sequencing, the PCR products went through gel purification. From the authors' description of their analysis: A total of 60 to 80 TRBV and 14 TRBJ segments were identified across samples and were used for gene usage analysis of CDR3 amino acid clonotypes. Filtered high-quality paired reads were merged into contigs using COPE and FqMerger. BLAST was used to align contigs to the IMGT TRBV, TRBD and TRBJ reference genes, and CDR3 was defined following IMGT. Any clonotype with a frequency above 0.1% was classified as a highly expanded clone. Shannon entropy was used to measure repertoire diversity, and the Gini coefficient was used to measure V-J evenness. A clonotype was considered public if more than one individual shared it. The public reads were reanalyzed by TCRdb: fastp trimming at Q25, MiXCR alignment, in-frame beta chains only. Each CDR3 protein appears once, grouped with its most common genes and DNA. TCRdb, not the authors, supplied the V and J calls. For this sample the table gives 350,000 to 400,000 distinct CDR3 sequences, of which roughly a sixth were detected only once. The top ten hold roughly 20% of the sample.

The time point label, read with the paper, signifies: newly diagnosed GD, antithyroid drugs for less than 3 months. For both TCR sequencing and RNA sequencing, RNA was extracted from PBMCs in TRIzol. Graves' disease was diagnosed according to American Thyroid Association guidelines. Patients were recruited from an endocrinology department in Xi'an, China. From each patient, approximately 9.9 milliliters of peripheral blood was collected into an EDTA anticoagulant tube. Ficoll Paque Plus density gradient separation was used to isolate PBMCs, and no further T cell sorting was performed. An Agilent 2100 Bioanalyzer and agarose gel were used to check RNA quality, and a NanoDrop 2000 was used to measure RNA concentration. This clonotype was seen more than once but under ten times. It lacks a known antigen. Base qualities are not at hand, and no much larger clone is one base apart. The germline V gene encodes CDR1 SGHTA and CDR2 FQGNSA. The cysteine opens and the phenylalanine closes a CDR3 of 14 amino acids. This entry keeps only the CDR3 DNA: 42 bases, framed from base 1. At the junction V is shortened by 3 bases and J by 4 bases, with 12 bases in between.

This clonotype was obtained from a female donor with Graves disease. The chain was built from TRBV7-2 and TRBJ1-1; tentative D gene TRBD1, with 5 bases matching. The specimen was peripheral blood mononuclear cells (PBMCs), collected at new diagnosis, from a patient treated with antithyroid drugs. This receptor carries the CDR3 CASSFRPGGTEAFF. The DNA sequence is TGTGCCAGCAGCTTCCGGCCTGGGGGCACTGAAGCTTTCTTT.